Presented here are 18 T cell receptor beta chains from one specimen sequenced in a study of T cells after yellow fever vaccination. Each CDR3 protein gets one entry after TCRdb re-called the 5' RACE reads with MiXCR. The sample lists 170,000 or so distinct CDR3 sequences, roughly 6.4% seen once, with 2.9% in the top ten. Sequenced here: CD4+ T cells sorted from PBMCs, sampled on the day of the first yellow fever vaccination. Receptor source: a man between 18 and 29 years old who received the YFV17D yellow fever vaccine.

This chain uses TRBV7-2 with TRBJ1-2; D is possibly TRBD1 (6 bases). The CDR3 spans 15 residues. Germline CDR1 reads SGHTA; CDR2 reads FQGNSA. V was pared by 0 bases and J by 5 bases, with 13 bases between. The CDR3 region has the DNA TGTGCCAGCAGCTTAGCCAGGACAGACCTGTATGGCTACACCTTC. Protein sequence: CASSLARTDLYGYTF.

The genes are TRBV6-1 and TRBJ1-1; 9 nucleotides match TRBD1. The ends lost 9 bases at V and 0 bases at J; junction bases unmatched: 8. CDR1 MNHNS and CDR2 SASEGT come from the germline V gene. This CDR3 contains 15 residues. The CDR3 region has the DNA TGTGCCAGAAGTACCGGGACAGGGATGAACACTGAAGCTTTCTTT. This translates into CARSTGTGMNTEAFF.

This clonotype was seen a few times. This sequence joins TRBV5-1 and TRBJ2-1; D may be TRBD2 (7 bases). Germline lookup yields CDR1 SGHRS and CDR2 YFSETQ. Trimming left V 0 bases short and J 6 bases short, with 16 bases between. The CDR3 length is 16 residues. CDR3 nucleotides: TGCGCCAGCAGCTTGGGTGGCGGGGGCCTTTTCAATGAGCAGTTCTTC. Translating it yields CASSLGGGGLFNEQFF.

This clonotype was seen a few times. DNA for the CDR3: TGCGCCAGCAGCTACACCGTTAGCAGGAATGAGCAGTTCTTC. Its protein product is CASSYTVSRNEQFF. The gene calls are TRBV5-1 and TRBJ2-1; no reliable D call. There are 14 residues in the CDR3. Trimming cost V 3 bases and J 7 bases, with 14 bases left between them. Germline V lookup: CDR1 SGHRS, CDR2 YFSETQ. Together with reference TRBV5-1 and TRBJ2-1, the CDR3 gives the full variable domain: KAGVTQTPRYLIKTRGQQVTLSCSPISGHRSVSWYQQTPGQGLQFLFEYFSETQRNKGNFPGRFSGRQFSNSRSEMNVSTLELGDSALYLCASSYTVSRNEQFFGPGTRLTVL.

This clonotype showed up many times. The J gene is TRBJ2-2, the V gene TRBV5-5, with 13 bases identical to TRBD2. Germline CDR1 is SGHKS and CDR2 is YYEKEE (reference sequence). Trimming removed 5 bases from V and 6 bases from J; junction bases left unmatched: 4. The CDR3 runs to 15 residues. The DNA for the CDR3 is TGTGCCAGCAGGAAGACTAGCGGGGGGCCCGGGGAGCTGTTTTTT. Translated, it gives CASRKTSGGPGELFF.

This clonotype was counted at least ten times. The chain links TRBV4-3 to TRBJ2-2; D is unclear. Germline V gene data show CDR1 as LGHNA and CDR2 as YSLEER. The CDR3 length is 14 residues. Trimming took 0 bases from V and 6 from J, leaving 8 bases between them. For the CDR3, the DNA is TGCGCCAGCAGCCAAGAGAAGGCTCCCGGGGAGCTGTTTTTT. Its protein is CASSQEKAPGELFF.

This chain links TRBV19 with TRBJ1-2; D is perhaps TRBD1 (5 bases). Germline V CDR1 and CDR2: LNHDA, SQIVND (reference sequence). The CDR3 contains 14 residues. V was shortened by 5 bases and J by 1 base, with 11 bases between the two germline ends. The CDR3 sequence is CASSRVGVNYGYTF. CDR3 coding DNA: TGTGCCAGTAGTCGAGTAGGGGTTAACTATGGCTACACCTTC.

This clonotype has a count of ten or more. The rearrangement links TRBV5-1 to TRBJ2-1; possibly TRBD2 for D (6 bases). The CDR3 length is 15 residues. Trimming left V 3 bases short and J 8 bases short, with 18 bases between. From germline, CDR1 is SGHRS and CDR2 YFSETQ. CDR3 nucleotides: TGCGCCAGCAGCTCCGGGCTAGCGATAAATCATGAGCAGTTCTTC. This encodes CASSSGLAINHEQFF.

The CDR3 DNA follows: TGCGCCAGCAGCCAAGATTCAGGAGGGGGCGATCGTGGCTACACCTTC. Translated, it gives CASSQDSGGGDRGYTF. This chain joins TRBV4-3 and TRBJ1-2; 7 positions agree with TRBD1. Germline CDR1 reads LGHNA; CDR2 reads YSLEER. Trimming cost V 0 bases and J 7 bases; bases outside gene matches: 11. CDR3 size: 16 residues.

This clonotype was observed many times. The chain couples TRBV11-2 to TRBJ2-5; D tentatively reads TRBD1 or TRBD2 (5 bases each). Germline loops: CDR1 SGHAT, CDR2 FQNNGV. The CDR3 runs to 15 residues. Between the trimmed V and J ends, which lost 1 base and 4 bases, there was a span of 13 bases. CDR3 DNA sequence: TGTGCCAGCAGCTTAGGTTGGGACGGGGCAGAGACCCAGTACTTC. It specifies CASSLGWDGAETQYF.

This chain's CDR3 is CASSRPPGNTEAFF. The CDR3, as DNA: TGTGCCAGCAGCAGACCCCCAGGGAACACTGAAGCTTTCTTT. The rearrangement links TRBV6-1 to TRBJ1-1; D uncertain. This CDR3 is built from 14 residues. Germline CDR1 MNHNS, CDR2 SASEGT. Trimming removed 6 bases from V and 1 base from J, with 12 bases in between.

This clonotype has a handful of counts. The rearrangement links TRBV3-1 to TRBJ1-1, with a tentative D call TRBD1 (6 bases). Germline-derived CDR1 and CDR2 are LGHDT and YNNKEL (reference sequence). The CDR3 runs to 14 residues. Trimming removed 3 bases at V and 4 bases at J, with 12 bases between. CDR3 sequence: CASSQRGRGTEAFF. DNA of the CDR3: TGTGCCAGCAGCCAGCGGGGGCGCGGCACTGAAGCTTTCTTT.

In its sample, this clonotype was seen many times. The chain employs TRBV18 and TRBJ2-7; weak D call: TRBD2 (5 bases). V gave up 6 bases and J gave up 6 bases, with 18 bases separating them. CDR3 length equals 14 residues. The V gene's germline CDR1 is KGHSH and CDR2 LQKENI. The CDR3 protein is CASSPAGGVVEQYF. Written as DNA, the CDR3 is TGTGCCAGCTCCCCCGCAGGAGGAGTGGTCGAGCAGTACTTC.

This clonotype has ten or more counts. V and J are TRBV4-1 and TRBJ2-3, with a weak D call TRBD2 (7 bases). The CDR3 sequence is 16 residues long. Germline V gives CDR1 MGHRA, CDR2 YSYEKL. Trimming took off 1 base at V and 3 bases at J, with 14 bases between the two ends. The CDR3 DNA reads as TGCGCCAGCAGCCAAGCTTGGGGGGGCAGAACAGATACGCAGTATTTT. Its protein product is CASSQAWGGRTDTQYF.

The gene calls are TRBV27 and TRBJ1-4; the D is unclear. The CDR3 extends over 14 amino acids. Germline V lookup: CDR1 MNHEY, CDR2 SMNVEV (reference sequence). V lost 6 bases and J lost 3, with 11 bases in between. The CDR3 loop is CASRQHAANEKLFF. As DNA, the CDR3 is TGTGCCAGCAGACAACATGCGGCTAATGAAAAACTGTTTTTT.

This clonotype has a count of ten or more. The V call is TRBV27, the J call TRBJ1-1; D perhaps matches TRBD1 (5 bases). This CDR3 is 14 amino acids long. Trimming cost V 2 bases and J 10 bases, with 17 bases left between them. Germline values: CDR1 MNHEY, CDR2 SMNVEV (reference sequence). The CDR3 bases are TGTGCCAGCAGTTTAAGGGTATCCAGGGAGGGAGCTTTCTTT. Translated: CASSLRVSREGAFF.

A remark on this clonotype: A clone one base away is much larger, so this may be a read error. This chain uses TRBV20-1 with TRBJ2-7; D perhaps matches TRBD2 (5 bases). The germline V gene has CDR1 DFQATT and CDR2 SNEGSKA (reference sequence). V lost 3 bases to trimming and J lost 2 bases, with 14 bases between them. This CDR3 is built from 14 residues. The CDR3 nucleotides are TGCAGTGCTAGCGGCGGCGGAGGAACCTACGAGCAGTACTTC. Its translation is CSASGGGGTYEQYF.

The CDR3 DNA is TGCAGTGCTATAGACAAACAATACTATGGCTACACCTTC. This sequence encodes CSAIDKQYYGYTF. V and J are TRBV20-1 and TRBJ1-2; D unclear. The CDR3 totals 13 residues. Trimming took 4 bases from V and 3 from J, leaving 12 bases between them. CDR1 is DFQATT, CDR2 SNEGSKA, per germline (reference sequence).